What follows are 27 T cell receptor beta chains derived from one specimen sequenced in a study of cytomegalovirus exposure and HLA in healthy donors. Profiling relied on immunoSEQ multiplex PCR, and the TCRdb table lists in-frame clones only, not all of them. Of 82,000 or so clones in the sample, 85% to 95% were seen once. The sample consisted of PBMCs. These receptor sequences come from a woman in her late teens or twenties in good health and CMV-seronegative.

This clone was seen a single time. This rearrangement joins TRBV10-3 to TRBJ1-5; tentative D call: TRBD1 (6 bases). This CDR3 has 13 amino acids. Per the germline V gene, CDR1 is ENHRY and CDR2 is SYGVKD. Trimming shortened V by 7 bases and J by 4 bases, and 11 bases separated the two germline ends. The CDR3 DNA sequence: TGTGCCATCACTTCAGGGGCTAATCAGCCCCAGCATTTT. Translated, it gives CAITSGANQPQHF.

Regarding this clone: Germline is not matched at one junction end, which may reflect a read error. The CDR3: CATSDYTDTQYF. CDR3 sequence (DNA): TGTGCCACCTCAGACTACACAGATACGCAGTATTTT. The chain is built from TRBV18 and TRBJ2-3; the D gene is possibly TRBD2 (5 bases). Germline values: CDR1 KGHSH, CDR2 LQKENI. The CDR3 covers 12 residues.

The chain employs TRBV11-2 and TRBJ2-7; 8 bases align to TRBD1. Germline V gene lookup returns CDR1 SGHAT and CDR2 FQNNGV. The V gene end was trimmed by 8 bases and the J gene end by 4 bases; junction bases not matched to a gene: 7. The CDR3 covers 13 residues. For the CDR3, the DNA is TGTGCCAGCTCTAGGACAGGGTGGTACGAGCAGTACTTC. Its protein product is CASSRTGWYEQYF.

This clone was counted a single time. The rearrangement links TRBV7-2 to TRBJ2-1, with D unresolved. V lost 4 bases and J 7 bases, leaving 2 bases between the germline ends. Germline V gives CDR1 SGHTA, CDR2 FQGNSA. The CDR3 contains 10 residues. This CDR3 reads CASSSNEQFF. The CDR3 DNA reads as TGTGCCAGCAGCTCGAATGAGCAGTTCTTC. Combining the CDR3 with reference TRBV7-2 and TRBJ2-1 gives the whole variable domain GAGVSQSPSNKVTEKGKDVELRCDPISGHTALYWYRQSLGQGLEFLIYFQGNSAPDKSGLPSDRFSAERTGGSVSTLTIQRTQQEDSAVYLCASSSNEQFFGPGTRLTVL.

The rearrangement uses TRBV7-2 and TRBJ2-1, with 12 bases that match TRBD2. This CDR3 contains 16 residues. J lost 7 bases, V lost 5 bases, and 9 bases had no gene match. Germline V gives CDR1 SGHTA, CDR2 FQGNSA. The CDR3 DNA is TGTGCCAGCAGCCCTAAGGGGCTAGCGGGAGGGAATGAGCAGTTCTTC. Amino acids: CASSPKGLAGGNEQFF.

The chain couples TRBV2 to TRBJ2-1, with D perhaps matching TRBD2 (6 bases). Germline V lookup: CDR1 SNHLY, CDR2 FYNNEI. The length of the CDR3 is 11 residues. The V gene lost 6 bases and the J gene lost 9 bases, with 9 bases spanning the gap. In DNA, the CDR3 is TGTGCCAGCAGGAGGAGGGGTGAGCAGTTCTTC. It yields the protein CASRRRGEQFF.

The J gene is TRBJ2-1, the V gene TRBV7-2, with D possibly TRBD1 on 5 matching bases. CDR3 length: 15 amino acids. Germline V gene sequence: CDR1 SGHTA, CDR2 FQGNSA. V was trimmed by 1 base and J by 3 bases, leaving 10 bases between them. Here the CDR3 reads CASSLEQGLYNEQFF. The CDR3 DNA sequence: TGTGCCAGCAGCTTAGAGCAGGGCCTCTACAATGAGCAGTTCTTC.

The rearrangement links TRBV9 to TRBJ2-5, with a tentative D call TRBD2 (6 bases). V lost 0 bases to trimming and J lost 3 bases, with 15 bases between them. Germline loops: CDR1 SGDLS, CDR2 YYNGEE. CDR3 length: 16 residues. The CDR3: CASSVGGGIWKETQYF. The CDR3 DNA reads as TGTGCCAGCAGCGTAGGGGGCGGGATTTGGAAAGAGACCCAGTACTTC.

This chain uses TRBV27 with TRBJ2-7, with 9 bases matching TRBD1. Germline trimming cut 6 bases from V and 5 bases from J; bases unmatched to any gene: 20. Germline V gene lookup returns CDR1 MNHEY and CDR2 SMNVEV (reference sequence). The CDR3 consists of 18 residues. The CDR3 loop is CASSHSLTTGTGTHEQYF. The CDR3 DNA follows: TGTGCCAGCAGCCACTCCCTCACTACCGGGACAGGGACCCACGAGCAGTACTTC.

CDR3 sequence: CASSRTGIDNEQFF. CDR3 coding DNA: TGTGCCAGCAGCCGGACAGGGATCGACAATGAGCAGTTCTTC. The rearrangement links TRBV5-5 to TRBJ2-1; 8 bases fit TRBD1. The CDR3 spans 14 residues. V shed 4 bases and J 5 bases; nucleotides not matched to a gene: 5. Germline CDR1 is SGHKS and CDR2 is YYEKEE (reference sequence).

The chain uses TRBV4-2 and TRBJ2-1, with a possible D match to TRBD2 (5 bases). Germline V gives CDR1 LGHNA, CDR2 YNFKEQ. The CDR3 consists of 15 residues. The ends were cut back, 7 bases at V and 0 bases at J, with 13 bases in the middle. The CDR3 sequence is CASTRGESSYNEQFF. CDR3 nucleotide sequence: TGTGCCAGCACCCGGGGTGAGAGCTCCTACAATGAGCAGTTCTTC.

The count of this clone is one. The chain couples TRBV6-5 to TRBJ2-1, with D tentatively TRBD1 (6 bases). CDR1 is MNHEY and CDR2 is SVGAGI in the germline V gene. The CDR3 loop spans 15 amino acids. Between the trimmed V and J ends, which lost 6 bases and 8 bases, there was a span of 20 bases. In DNA, the CDR3 is TGTGCCAGCAGCCTTACCCCGACAGGAGGCCATGAGCAGTTCTTC. This translates into CASSLTPTGGHEQFF.

The chain has TRBV28 and TRBJ2-7, with a tentative D call TRBD2 (6 bases). V was cut by 6 bases and J by 7 bases, with 25 bases left in between. Per the germline V gene, CDR1 is MDHEN and CDR2 is SYDVKM. This CDR3 has 16 residues. CDR3 amino acids: CASRPISGAYGREQYF. CDR3 sequence (DNA): TGTGCCAGCAGACCCATTAGCGGTGCGTACGGAAGGGAGCAGTACTTC.

The chain links TRBV10-3 to TRBJ2-3; D remains ambiguous. Trimming removed 6 bases from V and 0 bases from J, with 7 bases in between. This CDR3 comprises 13 residues. Germline V gene data show CDR1 as ENHRY and CDR2 as SYGVKD. The CDR3 here is CAIRGASTDTQYF. DNA of the CDR3: TGTGCCATCAGGGGCGCTAGCACAGATACGCAGTATTTT.

This clone occurred once. The genes are TRBV6-1 and TRBJ2-1; unclear D gene. CDR1 is MNHNS and CDR2 is SASEGT in the germline V gene. V was shortened by 1 base and J by 0 bases, with 7 bases between the two germline ends. The CDR3 is 15 residues long. CDR3 protein: CASSEDESSYNEQFF. The CDR3 DNA reads as TGTGCCAGCAGTGAAGACGAGAGCTCCTACAATGAGCAGTTCTTC.

The rearrangement joins TRBV19 to TRBJ1-1, with D perhaps TRBD1 (6 bases). Trimming removed 5 bases at V and 10 bases at J, with 14 bases between. The CDR3 has 12 amino acids. In germline, CDR1 is LNHDA, CDR2 SQIVND (reference sequence). The CDR3 loop reads CASSSDRGGAFF. CDR3 DNA: TGTGCCAGTAGTTCGGACAGAGGGGGAGCTTTCTTT.

The J gene is TRBJ1-1, the V gene TRBV11-2; D is unresolved. From germline, CDR1 is SGHAT and CDR2 FQNNGV. This CDR3 is built from 13 residues. V was trimmed by 1 base and J by 1 base, leaving 4 bases between them. CDR3 nucleotide sequence: TGTGCCAGCAGCTTAGGCAGGAACACTGAAGCTTTCTTT. Protein product: CASSLGRNTEAFF.

The J gene is TRBJ2-1, the V gene TRBV4-1, with 8 bases fitting TRBD2. This CDR3 region has 16 residues. Losses at the gene ends were 0 bases for V and 4 bases for J; bases not matched to a gene: 5. Germline CDR1 MGHRA, CDR2 YSYEKL. This chain's CDR3 is CASSQESTSGYNEQFF. The CDR3, as DNA: TGCGCCAGCAGCCAAGAGTCCACTAGCGGATACAATGAGCAGTTCTTC.

The chain has TRBV4-1 and TRBJ2-1; 8 bases align to TRBD2. Germline CDR1 and CDR2: MGHRA and YSYEKL. The CDR3 runs 15 residues. The ends lost 2 bases at V and 0 bases at J; junction bases unmatched: 0. CDR3 DNA: TGCGCCAGCAGCCAAAGCGGGAGCTCCTACAATGAGCAGTTCTTC. Its protein is CASSQSGSSYNEQFF.

This clone has a single count. The gene calls are TRBV7-9 and TRBJ2-5; 13 nucleotides match TRBD2. Per the germline V gene, CDR1 is SEHNR and CDR2 is FQNEAQ (reference sequence). This CDR3 spans 17 amino acids. Losses at the gene ends were 6 bases for V and 2 bases for J; bases not matched to a gene: 9. CDR3 DNA sequence: TGTGCCAGCAGTCCCTCCCGACTAGCGGGGGGTCAAGAGACCCAGTACTTC. Protein: CASSPSRLAGGQETQYF.

The V gene is TRBV5-1, the J gene TRBJ1-2, with D hard to call. This CDR3 is built from 12 residues. The germline gives CDR1 SGHRS, CDR2 YFSETQ. Trimming pared 4 bases from V and 8 bases from J, leaving 12 bases between. This chain's CDR3 is CASSPENGGYTF. CDR3 DNA sequence: TGCGCCAGCAGCCCTGAGAACGGGGGCTACACCTTC.

The chain's CDR3 is CASSLEWGPTEAFF. The CDR3 nucleotides are TGTGCCAGCAGCTTGGAGTGGGGCCCCACTGAAGCTTTCTTT. This rearrangement joins TRBV5-6 to TRBJ1-1; D is possibly TRBD1 (5 bases). The CDR3 sequence is 14 residues long. CDR1 is SGHDT and CDR2 is YYEEEE in the germline V gene. V lost 0 bases and J 4 bases, leaving 10 bases between the germline ends.

The CDR3, as DNA: TGTGCCAGCAGCTTGGGTGGGTGGAGACCGAACACTGAAGCTTTCTTT. Translated, it gives CASSLGGWRPNTEAFF. The rearrangement uses TRBV5-4 and TRBJ1-1; D is ambiguous. CDR3 size: 16 residues. Trimming removed 0 bases at V and 1 base at J, with 13 bases between. CDR1 and CDR2 from the germline V gene are SGHNT and YYREEE (reference sequence).

This rearrangement joins TRBV11-2 to TRBJ2-1; the match to TRBD2 covers 10 bases. This CDR3 contains 18 residues. The trim removed 2 bases at V and 8 bases at J, leaving 15 bases unmatched. Germline V lookup: CDR1 SGHAT, CDR2 FQNNGV. The CDR3 sequence: CASSLTQAGGPVRDEQFF. CDR3 in DNA: TGTGCCAGCAGCTTAACCCAAGCGGGAGGGCCAGTAAGGGATGAGCAGTTCTTC.

The V call is TRBV5-6, the J call TRBJ2-1, with a possible D match to TRBD2 (5 bases). V lost 7 bases to trimming and J lost 1 base, with 21 bases between them. This CDR3 is built from 17 residues. Germline V gives CDR1 SGHDT, CDR2 YYEEEE. In DNA, the CDR3 is TGTGCCAGCCTCCCTGCACCACGCGGGCATTCCTACAATGAGCAGTTCTTC. Amino acid sequence: CASLPAPRGHSYNEQFF.

This chain joins TRBV19 and TRBJ2-7; 8 bases line up with TRBD1. From germline, CDR1 is LNHDA and CDR2 SQIVND (reference sequence). The V gene end was trimmed by 4 bases and the J gene end by 0 bases; junction bases not matched to a gene: 5. The CDR3 loop spans 15 amino acids. The CDR3 protein is CASSTGGPGSYEQYF. CDR3 bases: TGTGCCAGTAGTACAGGGGGCCCGGGCTCCTACGAGCAGTACTTC.

The rearrangement joins TRBV6-5 to TRBJ2-7; 10 bases are a match to TRBD2. V was clipped by 7 bases and J by 6 bases; unmatched bases: 9. This CDR3 has 14 amino acids. The V gene's germline CDR1 is MNHEY and CDR2 SVGAGI. The CDR3 DNA reads TGTGCCAGCACCGAACGCCGGACTAGCGGCGAGCAGTACTTC. Its translation is CASTERRTSGEQYF.